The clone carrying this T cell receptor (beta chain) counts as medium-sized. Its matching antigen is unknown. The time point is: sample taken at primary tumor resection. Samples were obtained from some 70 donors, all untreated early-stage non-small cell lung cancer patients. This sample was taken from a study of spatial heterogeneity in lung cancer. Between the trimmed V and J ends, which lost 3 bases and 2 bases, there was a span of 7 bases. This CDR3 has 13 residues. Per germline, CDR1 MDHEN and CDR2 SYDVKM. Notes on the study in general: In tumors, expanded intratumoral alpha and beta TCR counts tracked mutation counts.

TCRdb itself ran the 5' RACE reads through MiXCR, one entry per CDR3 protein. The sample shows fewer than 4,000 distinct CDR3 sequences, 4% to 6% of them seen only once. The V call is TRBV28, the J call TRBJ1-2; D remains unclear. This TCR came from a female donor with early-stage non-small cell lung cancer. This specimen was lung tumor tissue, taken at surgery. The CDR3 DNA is TGTGCCAGCAGTTTCCTGGGCAACTATGGCTACACCTTC. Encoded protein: CASSFLGNYGYTF.